This T cell receptor (beta chain) was sequenced during a study of control samples from healthy donors and cancer patients. V gave up 3 bases and J gave up 1 base, with 8 bases separating them. Germline V gives CDR1 SGDLS, CDR2 YYNGEE. The CDR3 consists of 14 residues. Data came from immunoSEQ multiplex PCR; TCRdb stores just in-frame clones and leaves some out. The sample carries 45,000 to 60,000 clones, less than 95% recorded once. The receptor's source is a man aged 25 to 45 in good health. The chain is built from TRBV9 and TRBJ1-5; tentatively, D is TRBD1 (5 bases). Sequencing was done on a sample of blood. The CDR3 region is CASSGPGSNQPQHF. CDR3 bases: TGTGCCAGCAGCGGTCCAGGGAGCAATCAGCCCCAGCATTTT.